This T cell receptor beta chain was captured by sequencing in a study of blood T cell repertoires in COVID-19. The CDR3 runs to 13 residues. The germline V and J ends were trimmed by 7 bases and 1 base, with 10 bases remaining between them. Germline V CDR1 and CDR2: SNHLY, FYNNEI. Study processing details: Cell counts per sample came from amplifying reference gene primers. Assay: immunoSEQ multiplex PCR; the TCRdb copy retains only in-frame clones and omits some. Clone size and the V and J calls come from that table; the DNA yielded D and trimming. This repertoire shows 70,000 or so clones, roughly 80% found once; its top ten account for about 24%.

This chain joins TRBV2 and TRBJ1-1; TRBD1 is a possible D gene (6 bases). The TCR was taken from a human donor in a cohort sampled during active COVID-19. Sequencing input: peripheral blood. CDR3 in DNA: TGTGCCAGCACCGGACAGACGAACACTGAAGCTTTCTTT. Translating it yields CASTGQTNTEAFF.